The T cell receptor (beta chain) under discussion was sequenced for a study of CD8 T cells in Susac syndrome. Random hexamers served to reverse transcribe about 0.5 to 1 ug RNA. TCRdb itself ran the immunoSEQ multiplex PCR reads through MiXCR, one entry per CDR3 protein. Of some 190,000 distinct CDR3 sequences listed, about 95% are singletons. Sequencing of TCR beta covered CD8+ and CD4+ T cells obtained from blood. Both CD4+ and CD8+ T cells were negatively isolated, and TEMRA cells underwent FACS enrichment. The V end was cut by 5 bases, the J end by 5 bases, with 22 bases between. The CDR3 runs to 16 residues.

The V call is TRBV12-3 or TRBV12-4, the J call TRBJ2-7, with TRBD1 as a possible D gene (5 bases). The TCR originated in a human donor in good health. Sequenced input: CD4+ T cells from PBMCs. CDR3 protein: CASSPLSQARSHEQYF. The DNA of the CDR3 is TGTGCCAGCAGTCCCCTATCACAGGCTCGGAGCCACGAGCAGTACTTC.